Included here is one TCR beta chain sequence, with context. What antigen it recognizes has not been identified. There are no base qualities to consult, and no much larger clone falls within one base. The V end loses 4 bases and the J end loses 8 bases, and a stretch of 12 bases separates them. Inclusive of the bounding cysteine and phenylalanine, the CDR3 is 12 residues long. Here the CDR3 DNA is all that survives: 36 bases in frame from base 1. Taken from the germline V gene (reference sequence), the CDR1 and CDR2 loops are SGHNT and YYREEE. The label giving this sample's time point can be read as: cells obtained before transplantation from donor or recipient. CD3+CD4+ and CD3+CD8+ populations were FACS-sorted from unstimulated pre-transplant donor and recipient cells taken from spleen or lymph nodes. To prepare the library, the immunoSEQ multiplex PCR assay was applied. For most patients, genomic DNA was isolated with the Qiagen DNeasy Blood and Tissue Kit and sent frozen to Adaptive Biotechnologies for TCR sequencing. For most patients, genomic DNA was subjected to high-throughput TCR-beta CDR3 sequencing by Adaptive Biotechnologies. The published analysis was carried out like this. Adaptive's ImmunoSEQ software was the source of the TCR sequencing data for 18 patients, while a few other patients were processed with MiXCR and VDJtools. To correct CD4 versus CD8 sorting errors, any sequence found in both subsets at a frequency ratio below 5:1 was removed. Because the origin of CDR3 nucleotide sequences shared between donor and recipient could not be assigned, those sequences were removed. At least 2-fold expansion over unstimulated cells and a minimum CFSE-low frequency of 0.002% (template counts) or 0.001% (read counts) were required for clones to be classified as alloreactive. A clone was considered mappable if detected in the sequenced pre-transplant spleen, lymph node, or MLR CFSE-low populations of the donor or recipient. Cumulative frequency of alloreactive clones was calculated as a percentage of all sequences weighted by copy number. Entries here come from immuneACCESS through TCRdb and include only in-frame sequences with V and J called. Some clones fail to appear in such tables; in the studies checked, an unresolved V gene covers under half of the shortfall, and the cause of the remainder is unknown. The V and J calls and clone size are taken from that table; D and trimming were inferred from the DNA. In this sample the table shows about 80,000 clones, about 89% of which occur a single time. The top ten constitute 0.34% of the sample.

The sample originates from a study of graft-versus-host responses after intestinal transplantation (dated by TCRdb to the early 2020s). In terms of the full investigation: Multivisceral, liver-intestinal, or isolated intestinal transplants were received by the recipients. A peak of at least 4% donor T cells among recipient peripheral blood mononuclear cells was the definition used for donor T cell macrochimerism. Rather than going through the commercial service, samples from three later patients were sequenced in-house on an Illumina MiSeq and processed with MiXCR. Every recipient was given anti-thymocyte globulin induction, then maintenance tacrolimus and steroids for approximately 3 years. A cohort of under 30 intestinal transplant recipients, including one retransplant, was enrolled, and a few patients lacking pretransplant specimens were excluded. Alloreactive clones were identified by sequencing pre-transplant mixed lymphocyte reaction products and comparing them with unstimulated pre-transplant donor and recipient T cells. After intestinal transplantation, graft-versus-host and host-versus-graft alloreactive T cell clones in the graft, circulation and bone marrow were tracked using bulk TCR-beta CDR3 sequencing.

Study-level results and caveats: High GvH to HvG T cell clonal ratios were observed in the allografts of patients with donor T cell macrochimerism. GvH clones turned up in recipient bone marrow, with some appearing earlier in ileal mucosa or blood, a pattern consistent with an intestinal mucosal origin. The conclusions were limited by the relatively low number and heterogeneity of the intestinal transplant patients. Early after transplant, declines in HvG clones were associated with peak levels of circulating GvH clones.

The TCR sequence derives from a human donor who received an intestinal transplant. The rearranged chain carries TRBV5-4 and TRBJ1-1; TRBD1 is perhaps the D gene, given 6 matching bases. Sequences were derived from unstimulated CD4+ T cells sorted from spleen or lymph node cells, sampled before intestinal transplant. The CDR3 sequence is CASSPGQGEAFF. The DNA reads TGTGCCAGCAGCCCGGGGCAGGGGGAAGCTTTCTTT.